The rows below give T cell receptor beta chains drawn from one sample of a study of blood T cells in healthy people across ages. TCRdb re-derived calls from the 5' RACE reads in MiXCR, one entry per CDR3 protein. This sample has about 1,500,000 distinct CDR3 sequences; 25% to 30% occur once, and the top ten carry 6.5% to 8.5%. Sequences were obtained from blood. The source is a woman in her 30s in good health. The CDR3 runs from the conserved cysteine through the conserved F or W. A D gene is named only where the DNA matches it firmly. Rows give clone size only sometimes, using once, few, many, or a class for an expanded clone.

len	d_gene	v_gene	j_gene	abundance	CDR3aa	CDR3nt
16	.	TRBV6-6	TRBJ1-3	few	CASSYSPSLRGNTIYF	TGTGCCAGCAGTTACAGCCCGTCCCTGAGGGGAAACACCATATATTTT
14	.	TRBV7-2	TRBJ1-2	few	CASSQNPFNYGYTF	TGTGCCAGCAGTCAGAACCCGTTTAACTATGGCTACACCTTC
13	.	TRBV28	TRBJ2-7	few	CAIRSMSSYEQYF	TGTGCCATCCGCTCCATGAGCTCCTACGAGCAGTACTTC
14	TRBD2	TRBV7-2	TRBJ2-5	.	CASSPGGANNERYF	TGTGCCAGCAGCCCGGGGGGAGCCAACAATGAGCGGTACTTC
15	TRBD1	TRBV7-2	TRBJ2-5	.	CASSPGTGGKETQYF	TGTGCCAGCAGCCCTGGGACAGGGGGGAAAGAGACCCAGTACTTC
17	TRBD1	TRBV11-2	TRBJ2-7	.	CASSLDVGDRSYNEQYF	TGTGCCAGCAGCTTAGATGTTGGGGACAGGTCCTACAATGAGCAGTACTTC
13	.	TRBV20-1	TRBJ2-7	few	CSARVAGVNEQYF	TGCAGTGCTAGAGTTGCAGGAGTCAACGAGCAGTACTTC
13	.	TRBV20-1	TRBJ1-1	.	CSALQGSIGEAFF	TGCAGTGCGCTACAGGGTAGTATTGGTGAAGCTTTCTTT
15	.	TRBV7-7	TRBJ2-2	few	CASSSPGGNTGELFF	TGTGCCAGCAGCTCCCCCGGGGGGAACACCGGGGAGCTGTTTTTT
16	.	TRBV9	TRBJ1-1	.	CASTRNEGAVNTEAFF	TGTGCCAGCACGAGAAATGAGGGAGCAGTGAACACTGAAGCTTTCTTT
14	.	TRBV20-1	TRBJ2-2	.	CSASDAVDTGELFF	TGCAGTGCTAGCGACGCGGTGGACACCGGGGAGCTGTTTTTT
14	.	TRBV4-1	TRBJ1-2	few	CASSQDQPKTRYTF	TGCGCCAGCAGCCAAGACCAACCCAAGACACGCTACACCTTC
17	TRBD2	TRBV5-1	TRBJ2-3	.	CASSFPQGSSGTDTQYF	TGCGCCAGCAGCTTCCCTCAGGGTTCTAGCGGAACAGATACGCAGTATTTT
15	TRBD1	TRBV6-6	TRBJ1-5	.	CTSSHRGSGNQPQHF	TGTACCAGTAGTCACAGGGGCTCGGGGAATCAGCCCCAGCATTTT
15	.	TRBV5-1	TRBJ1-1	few	CASSLGILANTEAFF	TGCGCCAGCAGCTTGGGGATTCTGGCGAACACTGAAGCTTTCTTT
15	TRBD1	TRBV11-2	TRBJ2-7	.	CASSLFGTASYEQYF	TGTGCCAGCAGCTTATTTGGGACAGCCTCCTACGAGCAGTACTTC
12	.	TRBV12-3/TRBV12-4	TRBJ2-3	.	CASRRTTDTQYF	TGTGCCAGCAGAAGGACCACAGATACGCAGTATTTT
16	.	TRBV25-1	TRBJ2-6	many	CASSPSWGGGANVLTF	TGTGCCAGCAGCCCCTCTTGGGGTGGTGGGGCCAACGTCCTGACTTTC
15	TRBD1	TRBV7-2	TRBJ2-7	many	CASSTRQGKINEQYF	TGTGCCAGCAGCACTCGACAGGGGAAAATCAACGAGCAGTACTTC
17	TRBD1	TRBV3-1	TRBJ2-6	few	CASSRRDRRAGANVLTF	TGTGCCAGCAGCCGACGGGACAGAAGGGCCGGGGCCAACGTCCTGACTTTC
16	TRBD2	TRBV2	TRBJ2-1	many	CASSTPGLAGWDEQFF	TGTGCCAGCAGCACCCCGGGACTAGCGGGGTGGGATGAGCAGTTCTTC
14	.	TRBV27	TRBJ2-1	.	CASKPLSSYNEQFF	TGTGCCAGCAAACCTCTCAGCTCCTACAATGAGCAGTTCTTC
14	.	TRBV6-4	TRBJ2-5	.	CASSEQGNYNEQYF	TGTGCCAGCAGTGAGCAGGGGAACTACAATGAGCAGTACTTC
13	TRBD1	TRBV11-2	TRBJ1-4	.	CASSILRGEKLFF	TGTGCCAGCAGCATACTCAGGGGGGAAAAACTGTTTTTT
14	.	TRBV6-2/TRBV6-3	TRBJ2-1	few	CASSRRDTYNEQFF	TGTGCCAGCAGCCGCAGGGACACGTACAATGAGCAGTTCTTC
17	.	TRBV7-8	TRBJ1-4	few	CASSTLGGALTNEKLFF	TGTGCCAGCAGCACCCTCGGCGGGGCCTTAACTAATGAAAAACTGTTTTTT
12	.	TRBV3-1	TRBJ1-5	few	CASSLQNQPQHF	TGTGCCAGCAGCCTCCAGAATCAGCCCCAGCATTTT
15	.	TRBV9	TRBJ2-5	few	CASSQREGVGETQYF	TGTGCCAGCAGCCAAAGGGAAGGGGTAGGAGAGACCCAGTACTTC
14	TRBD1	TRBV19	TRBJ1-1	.	CASSIWDRATEAFF	TGTGCCAGTAGTATCTGGGACAGGGCCACTGAAGCTTTCTTT
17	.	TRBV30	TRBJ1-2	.	CAWSPPGTDYLSYGYTF	TGTGCCTGGAGCCCACCCGGGACGGACTACCTATCCTATGGCTACACCTTC
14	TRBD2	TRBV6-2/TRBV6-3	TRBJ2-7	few	CASSYPGGSGEQYF	TGTGCCAGCAGTTACCCCGGCGGGAGTGGCGAGCAGTACTTC
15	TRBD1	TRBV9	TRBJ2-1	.	CACSVDGTGAREQFF	TGTGCCTGCAGCGTAGATGGGACAGGGGCAAGGGAGCAGTTCTTC
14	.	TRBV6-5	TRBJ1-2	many	CASSQTVTNYGYTF	TGTGCCAGCAGCCAGACAGTGACTAACTATGGCTACACCTTC
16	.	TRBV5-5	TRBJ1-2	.	CASSNGAEEANYGYTF	TGTGCCAGCAGCAACGGGGCTGAGGAGGCTAACTATGGCTACACCTTC
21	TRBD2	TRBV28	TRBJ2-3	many	CASSSHGLAGGQSGSTDTQYF	TGTGCCAGCAGCTCTCACGGACTAGCGGGGGGGCAGAGTGGTAGCACAGATACGCAGTATTTT
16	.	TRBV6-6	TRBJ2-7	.	CASSYSRWTGGYEQYF	TGTGCCAGCAGTTACTCTAGGTGGACGGGCGGCTACGAGCAGTACTTC
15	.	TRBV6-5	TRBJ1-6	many	CASSRQSSYNSPLHF	TGTGCCAGCAGTAGACAGAGCTCCTATAATTCACCCCTCCACTTT
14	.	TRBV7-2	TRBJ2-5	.	CASSPAGKYNEQYF	TGTGCCAGCAGCCCGGCGGGAAAATACAATGAGCAGTACTTC
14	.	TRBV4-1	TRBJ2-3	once	CASRPFFSTDTQCF	TGCGCCAGCAGACCTTTTTTTAGCACAGACACGCAGTGTTTT
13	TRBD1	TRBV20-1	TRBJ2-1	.	CGARGPSYNEQFF	TGCGGTGCTAGGGGGCCCTCCTACAATGAGCAGTTCTTC
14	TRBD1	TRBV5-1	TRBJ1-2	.	CASNYEGAGYGYTF	TGCGCCAGCAATTACGAGGGGGCAGGCTATGGCTACACCTTC
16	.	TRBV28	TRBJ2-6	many	CASSLLRQTGANVLTF	TGTGCCAGCAGTTTACTCCGGCAGACTGGGGCCAACGTCCTGACTTTC
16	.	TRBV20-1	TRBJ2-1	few	CSAENRLGREGNEQFF	TGCAGTGCTGAAAATCGCCTGGGAAGAGAGGGCAATGAGCAGTTCTTC
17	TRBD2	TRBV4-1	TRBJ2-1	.	CASSPQLAPTKYNEQFF	TGCGCCAGCAGCCCTCAACTAGCGCCGACCAAGTACAATGAGCAGTTCTTC
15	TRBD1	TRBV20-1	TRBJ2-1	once	CSARGAQGDYNEQFF	TGCAGTGCTAGAGGTGCACAGGGGGACTACAATGAGCAGTTCTTC
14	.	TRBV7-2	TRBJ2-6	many	CASSTDSGANVLTF	TGTGCCAGCAGCACCGACTCTGGGGCCAACGTCCTGACTTTC
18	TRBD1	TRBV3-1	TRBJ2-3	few	CASSAYWRGQGFVDTQYF	TGTGCCAGCAGCGCCTATTGGAGAGGACAGGGGTTCGTAGATACGCAGTATTTT
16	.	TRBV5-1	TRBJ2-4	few	CASSLTVGLAKNIQYF	TGCGCCAGCAGCTTGACAGTGGGACTAGCCAAAAACATTCAGTACTTC
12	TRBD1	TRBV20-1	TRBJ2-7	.	CSAGDTGDEQYF	TGCAGTGCTGGGGACACAGGGGACGAGCAGTACTTC
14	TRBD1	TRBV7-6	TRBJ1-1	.	CASSKGQGNTEAFF	TGTGCCAGCAGCAAGGGACAGGGGAACACTGAAGCTTTCTTT
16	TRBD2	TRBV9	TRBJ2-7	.	CASSPNPGLASNEQYF	TGTGCCAGCAGCCCTAATCCGGGACTAGCTAGTAACGAGCAGTACTTC
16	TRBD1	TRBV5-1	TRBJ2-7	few	CASSLPAGQGADEQYF	TGCGCCAGCAGCTTGCCCGCGGGACAGGGGGCGGACGAGCAGTACTTC